This entry describes one T cell receptor (beta chain). Its matching antigen is unknown. Within the sample, other DNA sequences also encode this same CDR3. The source of the sample is a study of cytomegalovirus exposure and HLA in healthy donors. Findings and caveats of the study: Certain sequence variants were highly shared and formed a cluster, and this cluster was likely a sequencing artifact. Across HLA loci, a later analysis found differing TCR association rates, with DRB1 most and HLA-C fewest. The CMV antigen specificity of a few CMV-associated chains was confirmed through in vitro analysis.

PCR employed 60 Vbeta and 13 Jbeta primers. TCRdb's copy holds only in-frame clones and misses some; the assay was immunoSEQ multiplex PCR. Altogether about 160,000 clones are present, 80% being singletons, with the ten largest covering approximately 4.5%. Germline loops: CDR1 GTSNPN, CDR2 SVGIG (reference sequence). This CDR3 comprises 10 residues. V lost 2 bases, J lost 4 bases, and 2 bases lay in between. This TCR was recovered from a man aged 30 to 45 in good health and CMV-seronegative. The rearrangement links TRBV30 to TRBJ2-5; D is ambiguous. Sequencing was performed on PBMCs. CDR3 nucleotides: TGTGCCTGGAGTCGAGAGACCCAGTACTTC. Residues: CAWSRETQYF.